These T cell receptor beta chains were read from a single sample in a study of T cell changes during pregnancy in multiple sclerosis. The repertoire was sequenced with immunoSEQ multiplex PCR; TCRdb's copy has only in-frame clones and lacks some. This table holds roughly 110,000 clones, 80% to 95% found once. Specimen: peripheral blood, collected in the third trimester of pregnancy. These receptor sequences come from a female donor with multiple sclerosis, enrolled in a pregnancy study. CDR3s leave out the opening cysteine and the closing phenylalanine or tryptophan. The order of the fields is V gene, clone size, CDR3 protein. Size values are once, few and many counts, or a class for expanded clones, and some rows have none.

TRBV7-9 | NA | ASSHWTGLNTEAF
TRBV9 | NA | ASTPGDYTGELF
TRBV9 | NA | ASSVGGPGELF
TRBV7-9 | NA | ALTGPSSYNEQF
TRBV6-5 | NA | ASSRFRDRDGYT
TRBV5-1 | NA | ASSLGEGKKITEAF
TRBV5-4 | NA | ASSFPGQGTTDTQY
TRBV5-6 | NA | ASTTLGQENTGELF
TRBV30 | NA | AWSAYRGSGNTIY
TRBV7-2 | NA | ASSLVRAGDAF
TRBV6-1 | NA | ATPPDSYTEAF
TRBV1 | once | TSSQVGPAGEVTDTQY
TRBV30 | NA | AWSDRTSGAPQY
TRBV6-4 | NA | ASSVSDTGELF
TRBV9 | NA | ASSAPGGDLNTGELF
TRBV11-1 | NA | ASSLSGGTRVHEQY
TRBV6-1 | NA | ASTRDRGGEKLF
TRBV6-6 | NA | ASRKTGDQETQY
TRBV5-6 | NA | ASSPISGRDGYT
TRBV5-5 | once | ASSLVRGFNEKLF
TRBV5-1 | NA | ASSIGGQGSSPLH
TRBV5-1 | NA | ASSLGGTDGYT
TRBV13 | once | ASSPLSGGRDTQY
TRBV5-1 | NA | ASSPVRRTSGGTIYNEQF
TRBV5-1 | NA | ASSLGRGRNTEAF
TRBV7-9 | NA | ASARGAANTEAF
TRBV7-9 | few | ASSLDLNTEAF
TRBV6-5 | NA | ASSYGQGPTGELF
TRBV27 | NA | ASSLFSTGGNQPQH
TRBV6-1 | NA | ASRRTGGAGYEQY
TRBV11-3 | NA | ASSPTPNYEQY
TRBV10-3 | NA | AISEAAAGAETQY
TRBV5-1 | NA | ASSLRGGPQETQY
TRBV19 | NA | ASSSRPGGTGELF
TRBV27 | NA | ASKGTSGMQETQY
TRBV7-8 | NA | ASSSNGQRQETQY
TRBV5-1 | NA | ASSFTGLSGYGYT
TRBV10-3 | NA | AISDRGTEAF
TRBV2 | NA | ASSRTRAGRLNEQF
TRBV5-1 | NA | ASSFRTGAQNTEAF
TRBV30 | once | AWDPGQRGNTIY
TRBV9 | NA | ASSVGTSGGAGELF
TRBV15 | NA | ATSRDLSEKLF
TRBV18 | NA | ASSPRLLAESYEQY
TRBV7-9 | NA | ASSLVLAEDYEQY
TRBV9 | NA | ASSGGGYQETQY
TRBV19 | few | ASSISSGRQNEQY
TRBV30 | NA | AWSGDDRTSGSSAGELF
TRBV28 | NA | ASSPTWRLRDTIY
TRBV18 | NA | ASSPRRLTNTGELF